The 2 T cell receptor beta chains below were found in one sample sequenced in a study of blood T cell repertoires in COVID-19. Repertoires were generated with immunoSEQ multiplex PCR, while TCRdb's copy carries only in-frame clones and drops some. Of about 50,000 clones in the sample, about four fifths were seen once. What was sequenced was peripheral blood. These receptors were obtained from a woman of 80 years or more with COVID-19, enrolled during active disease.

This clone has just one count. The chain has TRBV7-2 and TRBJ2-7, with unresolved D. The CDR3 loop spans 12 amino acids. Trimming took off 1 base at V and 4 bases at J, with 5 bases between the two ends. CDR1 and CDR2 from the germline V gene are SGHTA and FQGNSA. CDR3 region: CASSLDWYEQYF. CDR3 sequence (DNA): TGTGCCAGCAGCTTAGACTGGTACGAGCAGTACTTC.

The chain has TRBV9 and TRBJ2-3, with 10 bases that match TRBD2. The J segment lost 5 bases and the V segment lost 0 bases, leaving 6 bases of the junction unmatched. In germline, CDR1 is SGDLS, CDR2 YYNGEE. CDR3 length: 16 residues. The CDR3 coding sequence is TGTGCCAGCAGCGTAGGCACTAGCGGGAAGGTAGATACGCAGTATTTT. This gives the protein CASSVGTSGKVDTQYF.